These T cell receptor beta chains were read from a single sample in a study of T cell repertoires in ileal Crohn's disease. The assay was immunoSEQ multiplex PCR, and TCRdb's table has in-frame clones only and misses some. This sample has around 13,000 clones, with about 67% found just once. Material for sequencing was ileal tissue. These TCRs come from an adult with Crohn's disease. Each CDR3 is given with its conserved first and last residue. The D gene is left open where the match is weak.

CDR3 length	V gene	D gene	CDR3 protein
15	TRBV6-6	NA	CASLQQGGRTGELFF
15	TRBV7-8	NA	CASSPREWGRTEAFF
12	TRBV7-6	TRBD1	CASSSDRDEAFF
13	TRBV7-3	TRBD1	CASGQGSYNEQFF
14	TRBV4-1	NA	CASSQEGSNQPQHF
14	TRBV2	NA	CATLAYGGSYEQYF
15	TRBV6-4	NA	CASSIGAKGTDTQYF
17	TRBV28	NA	CASSLDIRGRQGYGYTF
15	TRBV19	TRBD1	CASSLSGTGAYGYTF
15	TRBV10-3	NA	CAISEGSRVGHGYTF
15	TRBV18	NA	CASSATEFSFYEQYF